This entry lists 30 T cell receptor beta chains sequenced from one sample in a study of blood T cell repertoires in COVID-19. Generated by immunoSEQ multiplex PCR, the TCRdb table keeps only in-frame clones and is missing some. The sample lists hundreds of thousands of clones, roughly 90% occurring once. Sequenced input: peripheral blood. These receptors were collected from a woman in her 30s with COVID-19, enrolled during active disease.

The chain carries TRBV21-1 and TRBJ2-1; the listed D gene, TRBD2, was not tested against the DNA. TRBV21-1 is flagged as a pseudogene. There are 11 residues in the CDR3. This chain's CDR3 is CASRRREGLFF. The CDR3 nucleotides read TGTGCCAGCAGACGGCGGGAGGGCCTCTTCTTC.

This sequence joins TRBV4-3 and TRBJ2-3, with TRBD2 matching over 7 bases. Germline V CDR1 and CDR2: LGHNA, YSLEER. The CDR3 length is 16 residues. Trimming removed 0 bases from V and 5 bases from J; junction bases left unmatched: 8. This CDR3 reads CASSQDILAGRDTQYF. The DNA of the CDR3 is TGCGCCAGCAGCCAAGATATATTAGCGGGTAGAGATACGCAGTATTTT.

The gene calls are TRBV27 and TRBJ2-2, with 10 nucleotides matching TRBD1. The CDR3 has 15 residues. CDR1 and CDR2 (germline): MNHEY, SMNVEV (reference sequence). Trimming removed 1 base from V and 5 bases from J; junction bases left unmatched: 1. The CDR3 reads CASSLWTGGTGELFF. In DNA, the CDR3 is TGTGCCAGCAGTTTATGGACAGGGGGGACCGGGGAGCTGTTTTTT.

This chain connects TRBV9 to TRBJ2-1; 11 positions agree with TRBD2. The junction had 1 base not matched to a gene; V was cut back by 2 bases and J by 3 bases. This CDR3 region has 15 residues. Germline CDR1 is SGDLS and CDR2 is YYNGEE. In DNA, the CDR3 is TGTGCCAGCAGCGTGGGACTAGCGGTCTACAATGAGCAGTTCTTC. Residues: CASSVGLAVYNEQFF.

This sequence joins TRBV6-5 and TRBJ2-1, with 7 nucleotides matching TRBD1. Germline lookup yields CDR1 MNHEY and CDR2 SVGAGI. V dropped 6 bases and J dropped 6; count of bases not matched to a gene: 11. The CDR3 has 15 amino acids. For the CDR3, the DNA is TGTGCCAGCAGCCGGGGCGACAGGGACCGCAATGAGCAGTTCTTC. Protein sequence: CASSRGDRDRNEQFF.

This clone was observed a few times. The rearrangement links TRBV27 to TRBJ1-6; TRBD1 matches at 8 bases. This CDR3 has 14 amino acids. CDR1 and CDR2 (germline): MNHEY, SMNVEV (reference sequence). The V gene end was trimmed by 4 bases and the J gene end by 7 bases; junction bases not matched to a gene: 3. CDR3 sequence reads: CASSSTGVNSPLHF. CDR3 nucleotide sequence: TGTGCCAGCAGTTCGACAGGGGTCAATTCACCCCTCCACTTT.

The chain is built from TRBV4-2 and TRBJ1-4, with D unclear. The V and J ends lost 5 bases and 4 bases respectively, with 17 bases between them. Germline V lookup: CDR1 LGHNA, CDR2 YNFKEQ. There are 16 residues in the CDR3. DNA of the CDR3: TGTGCCAGCAGCACTCAAGCCAGAGGGAATAATGAAAAACTGTTTTTT. Translating gives CASSTQARGNNEKLFF.

The V and J genes are TRBV4-3 and TRBJ1-5; D call uncertain. The germline gives CDR1 LGHNA, CDR2 YSLEER. This CDR3 has 16 residues. V shed 0 bases and J shed 1 base, with 10 bases lying between them. CDR3 sequence: CASSQDGVGSNQPQHF. The CDR3 bases are TGCGCCAGCAGCCAAGACGGGGTCGGGAGCAATCAGCCCCAGCATTTT.

The V and J genes are TRBV5-4 and TRBJ2-3, with 10 bases that match TRBD1. The CDR3 is made up of 15 amino acids. V was clipped by 5 bases and J by 2 bases; unmatched bases: 5. Germline values: CDR1 SGHNT, CDR2 YYREEE (reference sequence). The CDR3 protein is CASSRGQGPTDTQYF. In DNA, the CDR3 is TGTGCCAGCAGTCGGGGACAGGGGCCCACAGATACGCAGTATTTT.

The chain couples TRBV10-3 to TRBJ2-1; no clear D gene. This CDR3 is built from 12 residues. Germline CDR1 and CDR2: ENHRY and SYGVKD. Trimming took off 4 bases at V and 10 bases at J, with 11 bases between the two ends. The CDR3 nucleotides are TGTGCCATCAGTGCCGGTCCCAGGGAGCAGTTCTTC. This codes for CAISAGPREQFF.

V is TRBV9 and J is TRBJ2-2, with 7 bases fitting TRBD2. This CDR3 spans 15 amino acids. The germline CDR1 and CDR2 sequences are SGDLS and YYNGEE. V was pared by 5 bases and J by 4 bases, with 8 bases of the junction left unmatched. This CDR3 is CASRRGSSGTGELFF. CDR3 in DNA: TGTGCCAGCAGACGCGGGAGTAGTGGCACCGGGGAGCTGTTTTTT.

The genes are TRBV10-3 and TRBJ2-7; 9 nucleotides agree with TRBD1. Germline V gene sequence: CDR1 ENHRY, CDR2 SYGVKD. V lost 1 base, J lost 0 bases, and 1 base stayed unmatched. This CDR3 comprises 15 residues. The CDR3 loop is CAISEWDRDSYEQYF. The CDR3 DNA reads as TGTGCCATCAGTGAGTGGGACAGGGACTCCTACGAGCAGTACTTC.

The chain employs TRBV4-3 and TRBJ2-1; TRBD1 might be the D (5 bases). The CDR3 sequence is 12 residues long. Germline-derived CDR1 and CDR2 are LGHNA and YSLEER. V shed 8 bases and J shed 10 bases, with 15 bases lying between them. The CDR3 spells CASGAWMREQFF. CDR3 in DNA: TGCGCCAGCGGGGCGTGGATGCGGGAGCAGTTCTTC.

The chain has TRBV23-1 and TRBJ2-3; 8 positions agree with TRBD2. TRBV23-1 is designated an ORF whose function remains uncertain. With V trimmed by 6 bases and J by 1 base, 3 bases remained unmatched. The CDR3 contains 14 residues. The CDR3 here is CASRGSGGTDTQYF. The CDR3 DNA sequence: TGCGCCAGCAGGGGTAGCGGGGGCACAGATACGCAGTATTTT.

This clone was found a few times. The chain links TRBV18 to TRBJ1-1; unclear D gene. Germline V gene sequence: CDR1 KGHSH, CDR2 LQKENI. The CDR3 length is 13 residues. The germline V and J ends were trimmed by 0 bases and 3 bases, with 5 bases remaining between them. CDR3 bases: TGTGCCAGCTCACCACCCCCCGACACTGAAGCTTTCTTT. Protein product: CASSPPPDTEAFF.

The chain links TRBV12-3 or TRBV12-4 to TRBJ2-5, with a weak D call TRBD1 (6 bases). The germline V and J ends were trimmed by 6 bases and 2 bases, with 10 bases remaining between them. This CDR3 is 13 amino acids long. CDR3 coding DNA: TGTGCCAGCAGAGACAGGACGCAAGAGACCCAGTACTTC. The encoded protein is CASRDRTQETQYF.

V is TRBV5-4 and J is TRBJ2-3, with 7 bases lining up with TRBD1. From germline, CDR1 is SGHNT and CDR2 YYREEE (reference sequence). The CDR3 covers 17 residues. Trimming at V came to 0 bases and at J to 0 bases, leaving 7 bases not matched to a gene. CDR3 coding DNA: TGTGCCAGCAGCTTGGAACCTGGGACAGTCAGCACAGATACGCAGTATTTT. Translation gives CASSLEPGTVSTDTQYF.

The chain has TRBV27 and TRBJ1-6; D unresolved. The CDR3 contains 14 residues. V was cut by 3 bases and J by 7 bases, with 10 bases left in between. Germline CDR1 reads MNHEY; CDR2 reads SMNVEV (reference sequence). The CDR3 loop is CASSFFGVNSPLHF. The CDR3 bases are TGTGCCAGCAGTTTCTTCGGGGTCAATTCACCCCTCCACTTT.

This chain links TRBV4-1 with TRBJ1-4; D may be TRBD1 (6 bases). Germline CDR1 reads MGHRA; CDR2 reads YSYEKL. Trimming took off 2 bases at V and 6 bases at J, with 13 bases between the two ends. The CDR3 has 15 residues. In nucleotides, the CDR3 is TGCGCCAGCAGCCAAACCGGGACACGGGATGAAAAACTGTTTTTT. It specifies CASSQTGTRDEKLFF.

The rearrangement links TRBV6-5 to TRBJ1-2, with 10 bases fitting TRBD1. The V and J ends lost 5 bases and 6 bases, in that order; junction bases with no gene match: 6. The CDR3 runs to 14 residues. Germline CDR1 is MNHEY and CDR2 is SVGAGI. The CDR3 region is CASSRTGGNHGYTF. CDR3 in DNA: TGTGCCAGCAGTCGGACAGGGGGTAATCATGGCTACACCTTC.

Only a few counts were recorded for this clone. The rearrangement uses TRBV5-4 and TRBJ1-4, with 7 bases matching TRBD1. V shed 0 bases, J shed 16 bases, and the junction held 9 bases outside the gene matches. The CDR3 runs 13 residues. From germline, CDR1 is SGHNT and CDR2 YYREEE (reference sequence). This CDR3 is CASSLGGDSLPFF. CDR3 nucleotide sequence: TGTGCCAGCAGCTTGGGGGGGGACAGCCTCCCGTTTTTT.

About this clone itself: The sample holds other DNA sequences that translate to the same CDR3. The chain combines TRBV7-2 with TRBJ1-1, with 7 bases matching TRBD1. The germline CDR1 and CDR2 sequences are SGHTA and FQGNSA. Trimming at V came to 0 bases and at J to 7 bases, leaving 2 bases not matched to a gene. The CDR3 extends over 13 amino acids. In DNA, the CDR3 is TGTGCCAGCAGCTTAGCTGGGACAGTTGAAGCTTTCTTT. The encoded protein is CASSLAGTVEAFF.

The chain carries TRBV4-3 and TRBJ2-2, with 8 positions matching TRBD1. From germline, CDR1 is LGHNA and CDR2 YSLEER. This CDR3 region has 16 residues. The trim removed 0 bases at V and 5 bases at J, leaving 5 bases unmatched. This CDR3 is CASSQDTGGRTGELFF. CDR3 DNA: TGCGCCAGCAGCCAAGACACAGGGGGTCGGACCGGGGAGCTGTTTTTT.

This clone was detected once. This chain joins TRBV11-3 and TRBJ2-1, with TRBD1 matching 9 bases. This CDR3 is built from 18 residues. V lost 0 bases, J lost 2 bases, and 8 bases stayed unmatched. Germline-derived CDR1 and CDR2 are SGHNT and YENEEA. CDR3 sequence: CASSLEPRGTGTYNEQFF. CDR3 bases: TGTGCCAGCAGCTTAGAGCCGCGTGGGACAGGGACCTACAATGAGCAGTTCTTC.

V gene TRBV3-1 (or the pseudogene TRBV3-2) combines with J gene TRBJ1-4, with 7 positions matching TRBD1. Germline CDR1 reads LGHDT; CDR2 reads YNNKEL (reference sequence). The CDR3 has 19 residues. Trimming removed 3 bases from V and 0 bases from J; junction bases left unmatched: 13. This CDR3 is CASSHLRQGVPATNEKLFF. The CDR3 nucleotides read TGTGCCAGCAGCCATCTTAGACAGGGCGTACCTGCAACTAATGAAAAACTGTTTTTT.

The CDR3 is CASSTGSYNEQFF. For the CDR3, the DNA is TGTGCCAGCAGTACAGGGAGCTACAATGAGCAGTTCTTC. The chain carries TRBV6-6 and TRBJ2-1, with D tentatively TRBD1 (6 bases). Trimming took off 5 bases at V and 3 bases at J, with 8 bases between the two ends. CDR1 and CDR2 from the germline V gene are MNHNY and SVGAGI (reference sequence). The CDR3 consists of 13 residues.

The chain combines TRBV9 with TRBJ2-7; TRBD2 aligns across 15 bases. The ends lost 0 bases at V and 5 bases at J; junction bases unmatched: 6. Germline V gene sequence: CDR1 SGDLS, CDR2 YYNGEE. The CDR3 runs to 17 residues. As DNA, the CDR3 is TGTGCCAGCAGCGTAGGGACTAGCGGGGGGGGCGTCAACGAGCAGTACTTC. Translating gives CASSVGTSGGGVNEQYF.

The chain uses TRBV6-5 and TRBJ2-3; no reliable D call. Germline V lookup: CDR1 MNHEY, CDR2 SVGAGI. V was shortened by 4 bases and J by 6 bases, with 11 bases between the two germline ends. The CDR3 extends over 13 amino acids. The CDR3 region is CASSSINSDTQYF. The CDR3 nucleotides read TGTGCCAGCAGTTCCATCAACAGTGATACGCAGTATTTT.

This clone has only one observation. The chain uses TRBV7-2 and TRBJ1-3; 7 nucleotides align to TRBD1. This CDR3 has 15 amino acids. Germline trimming cut 2 bases from V and 3 bases from J; bases unmatched to any gene: 4. In germline, CDR1 is SGHTA, CDR2 FQGNSA. CDR3 nucleotide sequence: TGTGCCAGCAGCTTATACAGGGGAAGTGGAAACACCATATATTTT. Translation gives CASSLYRGSGNTIYF. The full variable domain, its missing parts supplied by reference TRBV7-2 and TRBJ1-3, is GAGVSQSPSNKVTEKGKDVELRCDPISGHTALYWYRQSLGQGLEFLIYFQGNSAPDKSGLPSDRFSAERTGGSVSTLTIQRTQQEDSAVYLCASSLYRGSGNTIYFGEGSWLTVV.

This rearrangement joins TRBV27 to TRBJ2-1; 10 nucleotides match TRBD2. Germline values: CDR1 MNHEY, CDR2 SMNVEV (reference sequence). V lost 0 bases and J lost 6; bases outside the gene matches: 5. The CDR3 totals 16 residues. The CDR3 sequence: CASSLSSSGGSNEQFF. DNA for the CDR3: TGTGCCAGCAGTTTATCGTCTAGCGGGGGCTCCAATGAGCAGTTCTTC.